This TCR beta chain derives from a study of blood T cell repertoires in COVID-19 (dated by TCRdb to between 2020 and 2021). At the level of the whole study: Samples covering the acute and convalescent phases of COVID-19 were provided by collaborators in the United States, Italy and Spain. Where available, HLA class I and class II types were taken from metadata supplied by the sample provider and were not determined by assay-based typing. The sample metadata nearly always contained a de-identified subject ID, COVID-19 status, age in years and sex. The repertoires were made available in a free public database intended to serve as a resource for research on the immune response to SARS-CoV-2. The samples were drawn from two sources: the first 160 participants of the ongoing ImmuneRACE study, and 950 to 1,500 subjects contributed by 6 global collaborators. The prospective study material was composed of cDNA or gDNA derived from T cells, B-cell-depleted T cells, or PBMCs. Subjects who had been exposed to COVID-19, were actively infected with it, or had recovered from it provided the deeply sampled blood TCRbeta repertoires that made up the dataset. The paper's findings and limits, for the study overall: How much clinical and demographic metadata was included differed by source and by participant, and the metadata was provided uncurated.

On this clone itself: The clone's antigen remains unknown. Base qualities were left out, and no much larger clone turns up one base away.

The V end gives up 5 bases and the J end 2 bases, leaving 5 bases in the junction not matched to a gene. The germline V gene gives CDR1 as MDHEN and CDR2 as SYDVKM. The CDR3 spans 15 residues, from the cysteine through the phenylalanine. Only the CDR3 part of the read is kept: 45 bases, read in frame from the first base. The immunoSEQ Assay, a bias-controlled multiplex PCR, was used to amplify TCRbeta CDR3 regions from genomic DNA. Per the authors' processing: The number of nucleated cells in each sample was estimated by amplification of reference gene primers within the assay. Sequence reads were collapsed and filtered to measure the absolute abundance of every unique TCRbeta CDR3 rearrangement. Productive Simpson clonality was computed per sample as the square root of Simpson's diversity index over productive rearrangements. In its TCRdb copy, this immuneACCESS table keeps in-frame sequences only and misses some clones. Where compared with another copy, unresolved V genes explain less than half of these, and the others have no known cause. V, J and clone size reflect that table, while D and trimming were determined from the DNA. This sample has about 180,000 clones in its table, and 80% to 90% of those were observed once. The top ten hold around 11% of the sample.

In Seattle, one collaborating source enrolled patients while the infection was active and tracked those patients longitudinally over the course of disease. Each collaborating institution followed its own protocols to collect whole blood in K2EDTA tubes. Collaborator samples were shipped for TCRbeta analysis as frozen whole blood, isolated PBMCs, or DNA extracted from either sample type. The sample comprised peripheral blood. The origin of this receptor is a woman older than 75 with COVID-19, enrolled during active disease. Recombination linked TRBV28 to TRBJ2-7; 11 middle bases align to TRBD2. The bases are TGTGCCAGCAGTGTGACTAGCGGGACTGCCTACGAGCAGTACTTC. Its amino acids are CASSVTSGTAYEQYF.